This section outlines one TCR beta chain sequence together with its context. Antigen specificity is unknown. The CDR3 length is 13 residues. Germline V gene sequence: CDR1 ENHRY, CDR2 SYGVKD. Trimming shortened V by 4 bases and J by 7 bases, and 13 bases separated the two germline ends. The data were obtained in a study of T cell repertoires in cytomegalovirus infection. Study at large: It was recently identified HLA-C-restricted and well-studied HLA-B-restricted CMV epitopes that the study used. It was the public TCR beta signatures that indicated both CMV infection and matching HLA type. Study-level findings and limits: Clonotypes of TCR beta that were HLA-C-restricted and CMV-specific dominated the ex vivo response. CMV carriers with the relevant HLA were identified by cumulative public TCR beta family frequency.

MiXCR, run by TCRdb on the reads, gives a single entry per CDR3 protein. The sample yields hundreds of thousands of distinct CDR3 sequences, 30% to 35% seen once. The sample was cultured CD8+ T cells from PBMCs, taken from culture after CMV antigen stimulation. The V gene is TRBV10-3, the J gene TRBJ1-2, with a weak D call TRBD1 (6 bases). The origin of this receptor is a human donor in good health (CMV status not recorded). Some clones in this sample may be carry-over from other donors' samples. The CDR3 spells CAISGSGALGYTF. The CDR3 coding sequence is TGTGCCATCAGTGGATCGGGGGCGCTTGGCTACACCTTC.